This T cell receptor (beta chain) derives from a study of Ad26.COV2.S vaccination and SARS-CoV-2 variants. V was pared by 5 bases and J by 6 bases, with 7 bases of the junction left unmatched. Germline assignment: CDR1 LNHNV and CDR2 YYDKDF (reference sequence). The CDR3 runs 15 residues. Treatment indicated: 15 to 20 received Ad26.COV2.S at low or high dose, single or two shots; a few received placebo; per-sample allocation not given. After the first vaccine or placebo injection, samples were drawn on day 63. Method: immunoSEQ multiplex PCR; TCRdb's copy keeps in-frame clones and lacks some. Here the sample spans more than 300,000 clones, roughly 90% being singletons.

The sample here was peripheral blood, taken in a trial of Ad26.COV2.S vaccine versus placebo. The V call is TRBV15, the J call TRBJ2-2; TRBD2 matches 9 bases. The source is a person aged 18-65 years who received the Ad26.COV2.S COVID-19 vaccine or a placebo. The CDR3 coding sequence is TGTGCCACCAGCGGTAGCGGGAGCGTTTCCGGGGAGCTGTTTTTT. Its translation is CATSGSGSVSGELFF.